The subject of this entry is one T cell receptor beta chain. The sample belongs to a study of shared clonotypes between healthy human individuals. CDR3 length equals 14 residues. Germline V gene sequence: CDR1 MGHRA, CDR2 YSYEKL. Trimming removed 4 bases from V and 1 base from J, with 11 bases in between. Here immunoSEQ multiplex PCR was the method, and the copy in TCRdb shows in-frame clones only, minus some. There are about 2 million clones in the sample; just under 95% occur only once, and 1.1% lies in the top ten. It was CD45RO-negative cells, positively selected for CCR7, that made up naive CD8 cells, with terminally differentiated effector memory CD45RA+ cells excluded.

This TCR came from a man aged 18 to 30 in good health. This sequence joins TRBV4-1 and TRBJ2-7; D is perhaps TRBD2 (6 bases). Sequencing used naive CD8+ T cells sorted from blood. CDR3 sequence reads: CASSPGGWSYEQYF. The CDR3, as DNA: TGCGCCAGCAGCCCTGGAGGGTGGTCCTACGAGCAGTACTTC.